This T cell receptor (beta chain) was found in a study of blood T cell repertoires in COVID-19. Study processing details: Amplification with reference gene primers provided the estimates of nucleated cell counts. Sequencing was performed with immunoSEQ multiplex PCR; in TCRdb, only in-frame clones are kept and a portion is missing. V, J and clone size reflect that table, while D and trimming were determined from the DNA. The sample lists about 170,000 clones; more than 80% were seen once. Participants, roughly 18 to 89 years old, spanned approximately 25 US areas. The study assigned cohorts using participant-reported clinical history. The recovered donors of Cohort 3 showed two negative PCRs, clearance, or symptom resolution. This clonotype originated in a man between 50 and 59 years old who had recovered from COVID-19. The sequenced sample consisted of PBMCs or T cells enriched from blood (not recorded which).

DNA of the CDR3: TGTGCCAGCAGCGATACGGGCCTCGGGAGGGAGACCCAGTACTTC. Amino acid sequence: CASSDTGLGRETQYF. The gene calls are TRBV6-2 or TRBV6-3 and TRBJ2-5; TRBD2 matches 7 bases. The CDR3 has 15 amino acids. J gave up 5 bases and V 6 bases, and 12 bases lay outside the gene matches. CDR1 MNHEY and CDR2 SVGEGT come from the germline V gene.